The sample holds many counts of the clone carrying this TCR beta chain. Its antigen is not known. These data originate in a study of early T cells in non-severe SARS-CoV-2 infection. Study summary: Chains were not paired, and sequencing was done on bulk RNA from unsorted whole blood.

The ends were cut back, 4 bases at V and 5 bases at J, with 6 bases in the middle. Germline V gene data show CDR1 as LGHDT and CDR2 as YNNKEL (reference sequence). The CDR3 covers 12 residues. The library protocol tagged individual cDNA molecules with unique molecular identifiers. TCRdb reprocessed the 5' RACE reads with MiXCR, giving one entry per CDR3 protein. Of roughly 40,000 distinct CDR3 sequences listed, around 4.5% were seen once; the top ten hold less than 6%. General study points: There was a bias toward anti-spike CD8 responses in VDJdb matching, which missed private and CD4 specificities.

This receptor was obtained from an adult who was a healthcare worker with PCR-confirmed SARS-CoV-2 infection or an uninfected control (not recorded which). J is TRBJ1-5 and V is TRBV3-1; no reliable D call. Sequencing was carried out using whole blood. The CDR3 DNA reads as TGTGCCAGCAGCCTAATGGATCAGCCCCAGCATTTT. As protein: CASSLMDQPQHF.